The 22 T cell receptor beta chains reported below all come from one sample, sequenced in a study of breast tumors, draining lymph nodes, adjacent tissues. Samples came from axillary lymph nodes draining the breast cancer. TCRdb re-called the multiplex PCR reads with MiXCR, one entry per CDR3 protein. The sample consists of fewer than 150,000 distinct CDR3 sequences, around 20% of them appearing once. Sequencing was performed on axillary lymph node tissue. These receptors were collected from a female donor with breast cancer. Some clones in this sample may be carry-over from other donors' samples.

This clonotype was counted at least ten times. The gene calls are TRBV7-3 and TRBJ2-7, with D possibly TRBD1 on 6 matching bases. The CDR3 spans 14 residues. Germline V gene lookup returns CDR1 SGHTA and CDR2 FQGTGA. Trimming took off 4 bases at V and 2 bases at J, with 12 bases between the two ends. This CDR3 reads CASSSGTGPYEQYF. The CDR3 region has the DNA TGTGCCAGCAGCTCTGGCACAGGGCCCTACGAGCAGTACTTC.

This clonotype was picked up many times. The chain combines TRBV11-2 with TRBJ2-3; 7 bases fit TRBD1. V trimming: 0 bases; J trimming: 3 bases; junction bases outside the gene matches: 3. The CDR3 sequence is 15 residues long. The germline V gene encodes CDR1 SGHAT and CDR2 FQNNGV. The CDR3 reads CASSLEGQRTDTQYF. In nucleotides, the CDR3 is TGTGCCAGCAGCTTAGAGGGACAGCGGACAGATACGCAGTATTTT.

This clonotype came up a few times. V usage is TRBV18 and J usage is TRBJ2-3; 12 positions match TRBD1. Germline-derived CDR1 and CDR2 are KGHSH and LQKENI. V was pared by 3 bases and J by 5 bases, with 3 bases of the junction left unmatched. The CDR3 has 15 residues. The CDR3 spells CASSPGTGGQDTQYF. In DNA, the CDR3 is TGTGCCAGCTCACCCGGGACAGGGGGCCAAGATACGCAGTATTTT.

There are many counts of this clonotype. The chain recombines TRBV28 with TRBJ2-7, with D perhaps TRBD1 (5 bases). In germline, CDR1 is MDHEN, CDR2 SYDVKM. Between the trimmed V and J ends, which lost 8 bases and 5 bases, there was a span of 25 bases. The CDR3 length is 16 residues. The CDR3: CASADGSAGRNDEQYF. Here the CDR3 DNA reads TGTGCCAGCGCCGACGGATCGGCAGGGCGAAACGACGAGCAGTACTTC.

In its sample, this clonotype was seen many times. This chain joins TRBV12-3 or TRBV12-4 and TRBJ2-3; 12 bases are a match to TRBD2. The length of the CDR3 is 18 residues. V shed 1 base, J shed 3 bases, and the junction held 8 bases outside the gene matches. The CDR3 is CASSLGLAGGGLTDTQYF. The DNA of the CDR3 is TGTGCCAGCAGTTTAGGCCTAGCGGGAGGGGGTTTGACAGATACGCAGTATTTT.

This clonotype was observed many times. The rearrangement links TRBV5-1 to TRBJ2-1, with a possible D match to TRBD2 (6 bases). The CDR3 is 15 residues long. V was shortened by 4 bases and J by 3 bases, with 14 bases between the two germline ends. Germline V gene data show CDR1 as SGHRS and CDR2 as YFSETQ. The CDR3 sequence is CASSEAGPHYNEQFF. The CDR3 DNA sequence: TGCGCCAGCAGCGAAGCGGGCCCCCACTACAATGAGCAGTTCTTC.

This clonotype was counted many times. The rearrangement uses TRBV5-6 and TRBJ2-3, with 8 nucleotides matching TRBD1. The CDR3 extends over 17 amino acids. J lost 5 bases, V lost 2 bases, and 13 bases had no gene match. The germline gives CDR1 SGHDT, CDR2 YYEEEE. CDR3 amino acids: CASSFLQGAFEGDTQYF. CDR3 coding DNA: TGTGCCAGCAGCTTTCTTCAGGGGGCGTTCGAGGGAGATACGCAGTATTTT.

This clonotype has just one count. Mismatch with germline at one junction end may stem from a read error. CDR3 nucleotide sequence: TGTGCCAGCAGGGGGACAGGGGTGGGTCAGCCCCGGCATTTT. Its translation: CASRGTGVGQPRHF. This chain connects TRBV2 to TRBJ1-5, with 10 positions matching TRBD1. The CDR3 has 14 amino acids. Germline-derived CDR1 and CDR2 are SNHLY and FYNNEI. Full variable domain (remainder filled in from reference TRBV2 and TRBJ1-5): EPEVTQTPSHQVTQMGQEVILRCVPISNHLYFYWYRQILGQKVEFLVSFYNNEISEKSEIFDDQFSVERPDGSNFTLKIRSTKLEDSAMYFCASRGTGVGQPRHFGDGTRLSIL.

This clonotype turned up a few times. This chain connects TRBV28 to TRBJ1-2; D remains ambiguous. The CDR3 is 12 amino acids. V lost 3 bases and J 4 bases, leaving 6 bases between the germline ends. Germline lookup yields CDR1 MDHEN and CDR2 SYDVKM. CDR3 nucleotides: TGTGCCAGCAGTTTCACCAGCTATGGCTACACCTTC. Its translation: CASSFTSYGYTF.

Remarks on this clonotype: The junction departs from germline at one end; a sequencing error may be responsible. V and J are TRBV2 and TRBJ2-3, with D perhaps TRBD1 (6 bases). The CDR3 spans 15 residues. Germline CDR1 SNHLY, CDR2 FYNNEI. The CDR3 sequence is CASSEGGRGTDTQYF. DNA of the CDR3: TGTGCCAGCAGTGAAGGGGGCAGGGGCACAGATACGCAATATTTT.

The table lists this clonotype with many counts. This CDR3 is CASSGWQGPTDTQYF. CDR3 nucleotide sequence: TGTGCCAGTAGTGGGTGGCAGGGGCCCACAGATACGCAGTATTTT. The J gene is TRBJ2-3, the V gene TRBV19; possibly TRBD1 for D (6 bases). The CDR3 is made up of 15 amino acids. V was clipped by 5 bases and J by 2 bases, with 14 bases between them. Germline values: CDR1 LNHDA, CDR2 SQIVND (reference sequence).

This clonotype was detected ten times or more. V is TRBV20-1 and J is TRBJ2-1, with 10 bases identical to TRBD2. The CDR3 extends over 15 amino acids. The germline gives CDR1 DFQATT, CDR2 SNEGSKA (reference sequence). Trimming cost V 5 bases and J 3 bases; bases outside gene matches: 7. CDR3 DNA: TGCAGTGCTGTCCCGACTAGCGGGCGCTACAATGAGCAGTTCTTC. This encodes CSAVPTSGRYNEQFF.

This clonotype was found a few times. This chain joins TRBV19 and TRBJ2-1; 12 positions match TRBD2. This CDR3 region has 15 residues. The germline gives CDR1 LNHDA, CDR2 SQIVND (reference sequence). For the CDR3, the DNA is TGTGCTACCAAGGGCCTAGCGGGAGGGCCCGCTGAGCAGTTCTTC. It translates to CATKGLAGGPAEQFF.

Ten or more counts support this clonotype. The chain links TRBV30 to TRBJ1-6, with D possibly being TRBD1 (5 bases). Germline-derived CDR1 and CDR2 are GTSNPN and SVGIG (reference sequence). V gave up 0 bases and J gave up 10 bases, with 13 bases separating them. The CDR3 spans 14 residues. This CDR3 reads CAWSVPREGSPLHF. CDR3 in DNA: TGTGCCTGGAGTGTACCCCGCGAGGGGTCACCCCTCCACTTT. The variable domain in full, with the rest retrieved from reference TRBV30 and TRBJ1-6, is SQTIHQWPATLVQPVGSPLSLECTVEGTSNPNLYWYRQAAGRGLQLLFYSVGIGQISSEVPQNLSASRPQDRQFILSSKKLLLSDSGFYLCAWSVPREGSPLHFGNGTRLTVT.

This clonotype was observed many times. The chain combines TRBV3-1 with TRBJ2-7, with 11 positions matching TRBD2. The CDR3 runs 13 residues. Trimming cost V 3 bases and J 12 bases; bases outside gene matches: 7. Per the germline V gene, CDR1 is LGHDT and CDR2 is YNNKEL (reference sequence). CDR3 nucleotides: TGTGCCAGCAGCCAGTCACTAGCGGGAGTTGTGTACTTC. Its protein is CASSQSLAGVVYF.

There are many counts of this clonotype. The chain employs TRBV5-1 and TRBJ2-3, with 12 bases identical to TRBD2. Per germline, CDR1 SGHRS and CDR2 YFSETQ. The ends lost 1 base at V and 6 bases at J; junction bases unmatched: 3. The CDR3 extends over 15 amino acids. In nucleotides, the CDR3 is TGCGCCAGCAGCTTGCGACTAGCGGGAGCCGATACGCAGTATTTT. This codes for CASSLRLAGADTQYF.

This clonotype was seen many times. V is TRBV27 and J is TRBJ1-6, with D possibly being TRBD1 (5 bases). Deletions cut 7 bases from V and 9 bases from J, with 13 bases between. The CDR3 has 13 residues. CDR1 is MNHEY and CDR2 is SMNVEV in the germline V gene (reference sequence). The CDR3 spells CASKGVGASPLHF. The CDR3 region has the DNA TGTGCCAGCAAAGGGGTCGGTGCTTCACCCCTCCACTTT.

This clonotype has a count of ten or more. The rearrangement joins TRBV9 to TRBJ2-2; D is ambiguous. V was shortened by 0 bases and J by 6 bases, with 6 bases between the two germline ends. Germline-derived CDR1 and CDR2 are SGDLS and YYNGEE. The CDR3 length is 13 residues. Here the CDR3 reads CASSVVPPGELFF. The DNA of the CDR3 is TGTGCCAGCAGCGTAGTCCCCCCCGGGGAGCTGTTTTTT.

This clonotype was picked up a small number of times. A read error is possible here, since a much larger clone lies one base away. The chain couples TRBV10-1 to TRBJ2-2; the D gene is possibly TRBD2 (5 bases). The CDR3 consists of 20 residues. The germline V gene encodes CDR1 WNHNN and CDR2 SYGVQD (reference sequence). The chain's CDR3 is CASSESRLAGIRWNTGKLFF. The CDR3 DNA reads TGCGCCAGCAGTGAGTCAAGGTTGGCCGGTATTCGGTGGAATACCGGGAAGCTGTTTTTT.

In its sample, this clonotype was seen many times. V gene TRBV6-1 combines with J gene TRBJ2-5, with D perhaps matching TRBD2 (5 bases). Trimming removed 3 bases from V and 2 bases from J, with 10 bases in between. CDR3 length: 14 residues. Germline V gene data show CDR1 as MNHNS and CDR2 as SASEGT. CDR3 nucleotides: TGTGCCAGCAGTGATAGCGTGGCACAAGAGACCCAGTACTTC. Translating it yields CASSDSVAQETQYF.

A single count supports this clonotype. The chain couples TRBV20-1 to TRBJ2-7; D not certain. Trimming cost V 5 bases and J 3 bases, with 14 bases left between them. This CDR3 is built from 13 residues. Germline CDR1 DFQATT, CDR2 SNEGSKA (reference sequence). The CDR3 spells CSAGPTGGYEQYF. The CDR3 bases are TGCAGTGCTGGTCCGACTGGCGGCTACGAGCAGTACTTC.

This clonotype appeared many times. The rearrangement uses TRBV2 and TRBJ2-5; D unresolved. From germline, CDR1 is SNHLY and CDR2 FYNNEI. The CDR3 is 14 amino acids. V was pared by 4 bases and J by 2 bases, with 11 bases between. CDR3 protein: CASSGMAGQETQYF. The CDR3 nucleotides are TGTGCCAGCAGTGGAATGGCAGGACAAGAGACCCAGTACTTC.